The 29 T cell receptor beta chains reported below all come from one sample, sequenced in a study of T-cell reconstitution after alpha-beta-depleted transplantation in children. Library preparation (for TCRbeta) was performed with unique molecular identifiers. TCRdb re-called the PCR reads through MiXCR, storing one row per CDR3 protein. This table has 250,000 to 400,000 distinct CDR3 sequences, roughly 21% appearing once. The sequenced sample was PBMCs, mostly from graft donor cells, obtained 180 days after TCRalphabeta/CD19-depleted stem cell transplant. All receptors come from a male patient aged 10 to 17 who had a stem cell transplant for acute lymphoblastic leukemia, so the T cells may come from the graft donor.

This clonotype has only a few counts. This chain connects TRBV20-1 to TRBJ2-3; 7 bases fit TRBD2. CDR3 length equals 14 residues. Germline V gives CDR1 DFQATT, CDR2 SNEGSKA (reference sequence). Trimming cost V 6 bases and J 4 bases; bases outside gene matches: 10. Here the CDR3 reads CSARRAAGADTQYF. CDR3 DNA sequence: TGCAGTGCCAGACGCGCGGCGGGAGCAGATACGCAGTATTTT.

At least ten counts were recorded for this clonotype. The J gene is TRBJ2-1, the V gene TRBV27; 9 nucleotides agree with TRBD2. This CDR3 comprises 15 residues. Per germline, CDR1 MNHEY and CDR2 SMNVEV (reference sequence). Trimming took 5 bases from V and 5 from J; bases not matched to a gene: 7. The CDR3 coding sequence is TGTGCCAGCAGTAATAGCGGGAGCTTGAACAATGAGCAGTTCTTC. Encoded protein: CASSNSGSLNNEQFF.

This chain joins TRBV5-1 and TRBJ1-2; TRBD1 might be the D (5 bases). This CDR3 has 13 residues. In germline, CDR1 is SGHRS, CDR2 YFSETQ. The V and J ends lost 6 bases and 4 bases respectively, with 13 bases between them. This CDR3 reads CASTRTSGYGYTF. CDR3 nucleotide sequence: TGCGCCAGCACGCGGACATCAGGCTATGGCTACACCTTC.

The chain links TRBV7-9 to TRBJ2-3; 7 bases line up with TRBD1. The J segment lost 5 bases and the V segment lost 5 bases, leaving 13 bases of the junction unmatched. The CDR3 length is 16 residues. CDR1 and CDR2 (germline): SEHNR, FQNEAQ (reference sequence). CDR3 nucleotide sequence: TGTGCCAGCAGCGGATCGGACAGGAGTATCAGAGATACGCAGTATTTT. Translation gives CASSGSDRSIRDTQYF.

The sample holds a few counts of this clonotype. The V call is TRBV7-8, the J call TRBJ2-7; 7 bases match TRBD1. Germline assignment: CDR1 SGHVS and CDR2 FQNEAQ. This CDR3 has 17 amino acids. V was pared by 2 bases and J by 2 bases, with 12 bases of the junction left unmatched. The chain's CDR3 is CASSLIPVGTDTYEQYF. CDR3 sequence (DNA): TGTGCCAGCAGCTTAATCCCCGTGGGGACAGACACCTACGAGCAGTACTTC. Based on the CDR3 plus reference TRBV7-8 and TRBJ2-7, the full variable domain is GAGVSQSPRYKVAKRGQDVALRCDPISGHVSLFWYQQALGQGPEFLTYFQNEAQLDKSGLPSDRFFAERPEGSVSTLKIQRTQQEDSAVYLCASSLIPVGTDTYEQYFGPGTRLTVT.

This chain uses TRBV5-1 with TRBJ1-1, with a weak D call TRBD1 (6 bases). The germline gives CDR1 SGHRS, CDR2 YFSETQ. This CDR3 is built from 15 residues. Trimming cost V 2 bases and J 1 base, with 12 bases left between them. The CDR3 DNA reads as TGCGCCAGCAGCTTTACCGGGACATGGAACACTGAAGCTTTCTTT. It codes for CASSFTGTWNTEAFF. Full variable domain (rest looked up from reference TRBV5-1 and TRBJ1-1): KAGVTQTPRYLIKTRGQQVTLSCSPISGHRSVSWYQQTPGQGLQFLFEYFSETQRNKGNFPGRFSGRQFSNSRSEMNVSTLELGDSALYLCASSFTGTWNTEAFFGQGTRLTVV.

The CDR3 sequence is CASSPHRENTEAFF. The CDR3 DNA reads as TGCGCCAGCTCCCCTCATCGAGAGAACACTGAAGCTTTCTTT. The rearrangement uses TRBV10-2 and TRBJ1-1; no reliable D call. Germline CDR1 is WSHSY and CDR2 is SAAADI. V lost 8 bases and J 1 base, leaving 14 bases between the germline ends. This CDR3 region has 14 residues.

This chain uses TRBV10-1 with TRBJ2-4; TRBD2 agrees at 7 bases. This CDR3 comprises 14 residues. V dropped 3 bases and J dropped 3; count of bases not matched to a gene: 2. Germline V lookup: CDR1 WNHNN, CDR2 SYGVQD (reference sequence). The CDR3 is CASSDRDYKNIQYF. The CDR3 coding sequence is TGCGCCAGCAGTGACCGGGACTACAAAAACATTCAGTACTTC.

This clonotype turned up a few times. The chain couples TRBV20-1 to TRBJ2-1, with 14 bases matching TRBD2. The CDR3 is 15 amino acids. With 4 bases clipped from V and 9 bases from J, the junction kept 8 bases outside the gene matches. Germline lookup yields CDR1 DFQATT and CDR2 SNEGSKA (reference sequence). The CDR3 protein is CSAKWGLAGASEQFF. The CDR3, as DNA: TGCAGTGCTAAATGGGGACTAGCGGGAGCCTCTGAGCAGTTCTTC.

This clonotype has more than one count but fewer than ten. CDR3 sequence reads: CASSVGLGKTDTQYF. CDR3 sequence (DNA): TGTGCCAGCAGCGTAGGTCTCGGGAAGACAGATACGCAGTATTTT. This rearrangement joins TRBV9 to TRBJ2-3; D is perhaps TRBD2 (5 bases). Germline V CDR1 and CDR2: SGDLS, YYNGEE. This CDR3 is 15 amino acids long. The V and J ends lost 0 bases and 3 bases respectively, with 11 bases between them.

The chain carries TRBV15 and TRBJ2-2; no reliable D call. The V end lost 0 bases, the J end lost 4 bases, and 9 bases lay between the germline ends. This CDR3 is built from 15 residues. Looked up from germline, CDR1 is LNHNV and CDR2 is YYDKDF (reference sequence). The CDR3 loop is CATSRDGSGTGELFF. Written as DNA, the CDR3 is TGTGCCACCAGCAGAGACGGATCGGGCACCGGGGAGCTGTTTTTT. Together with reference TRBV15 and TRBJ2-2, the CDR3 gives the full variable domain: DAMVIQNPRYQVTQFGKPVTLSCSQTLNHNVMYWYQQKSSQAPKLLFHYYDKDFNNEADTPDNFQSRRPNTSFCFLDIRSPGLGDTAMYLCATSRDGSGTGELFFGEGSRLTVL.

The chain couples TRBV9 to TRBJ2-1; unclear D gene. Trimming cost V 4 bases and J 4 bases, with 9 bases left between them. This CDR3 contains 13 residues. The V gene's germline CDR1 is SGDLS and CDR2 YYNGEE. CDR3: CASSLIAYNEQFF. The CDR3 bases are TGTGCCAGCAGCCTGATCGCGTACAATGAGCAGTTCTTC.

V usage is TRBV11-2 and J usage is TRBJ2-4; TRBD2 might be the D (6 bases). CDR1 is SGHAT and CDR2 is FQNNGV in the germline V gene. The CDR3 loop spans 10 amino acids. Trimming took 6 bases from V and 10 from J, leaving 7 bases between them. CDR3 protein: CASRGGIQYF. The DNA for the CDR3 is TGTGCCAGCAGGGGAGGAATTCAGTACTTC.

The CDR3 DNA is TGTGCCAGCAGCTACTCTCCCGGGACTAGCATACTCGATGAGCAGTTCTTC. Amino acid sequence: CASSYSPGTSILDEQFF. This chain connects TRBV21-1 to TRBJ2-1; the D segment call TRBD2 is taken from the table without a DNA check. TRBV21-1 is termed a pseudogene. The CDR3 has 17 amino acids.

This clonotype turned up a few times. The CDR3 sequence is CASSPEGGQFNQPQHF. The CDR3, as DNA: TGCGCCAGCAGCCCCGAGGGGGGACAGTTCAATCAGCCCCAGCATTTT. The chain employs TRBV5-1 and TRBJ1-5, with 7 bases fitting TRBD1. Unmatched junction bases numbered 10, after V lost 4 bases and J lost 3 bases. Germline V gene lookup returns CDR1 SGHRS and CDR2 YFSETQ. The length of the CDR3 is 16 residues.

The chain combines TRBV29-1 with TRBJ1-1; possibly TRBD1 for D (6 bases). Deletions cut 7 bases from V and 1 base from J, with 10 bases between. The germline V gene has CDR1 SQVTM and CDR2 ANQGSEA. The CDR3 loop spans 12 amino acids. This CDR3 is CSGSQGNTEAFF. CDR3 nucleotide sequence: TGCAGCGGCTCACAGGGGAACACTGAAGCTTTCTTT.

On this clonotype itself: The germline gene is not matched at one end of the junction; a read error may be the cause. V usage is TRBV5-1 and J usage is TRBJ1-2, with D perhaps TRBD1 (5 bases). The CDR3 is made up of 14 amino acids. Germline values: CDR1 SGHRS, CDR2 YFSETQ. CDR3 nucleotides: TGCGCCAGCGGCTTGGCTCAGGGTTCCTATGGCTACACCTTC. It translates to CASGLAQGSYGYTF. The entire variable domain, with the rest obtained from reference TRBV5-1 and TRBJ1-2, is as follows: KAGVTQTPRYLIKTRGQQVTLSCSPISGHRSVSWYQQTPGQGLQFLFEYFSETQRNKGNFPGRFSGRQFSNSRSEMNVSTLELGDSALYLCASGLAQGSYGYTFGSGTRLTVV.

This sequence joins TRBV12-3 or TRBV12-4 and TRBJ1-5; D gene uncertain. The V gene lost 1 base and the J gene lost 4 bases, with 11 bases spanning the gap. CDR3 size: 15 residues. The CDR3 region is CASSLGLSANQPQHF. The CDR3 coding sequence is TGTGCCAGCAGTTTAGGTCTTTCTGCGAATCAGCCCCAGCATTTT.

This clonotype occurred a few times. The chain combines TRBV29-1 with TRBJ1-2, with 7 nucleotides matching TRBD1. Trimming took 4 bases from V and 5 from J; bases not matched to a gene: 7. The germline V gene has CDR1 SQVTM and CDR2 ANQGSEA. The CDR3 totals 13 residues. The CDR3 region is CSVARTGPYGYTF. In DNA form, the CDR3 reads TGCAGCGTTGCCCGGACAGGCCCATATGGCTACACCTTC.

This clonotype has more than one count but fewer than ten. The V and J genes are TRBV10-3 and TRBJ1-2, with 7 bases aligning to TRBD1. Trimming cost V 2 bases and J 8 bases; bases outside gene matches: 5. The CDR3 is 13 residues long. Germline V gene lookup returns CDR1 ENHRY and CDR2 SYGVKD. This CDR3 is CAISEAGGEGYTF. In nucleotides, the CDR3 is TGTGCCATCAGTGAGGCAGGGGGTGAGGGCTACACCTTC.

The rearrangement joins TRBV24-1 to TRBJ2-2; 11 bases fit TRBD2. Trimming took 8 bases from V and 4 from J; bases not matched to a gene: 8. The CDR3 runs to 16 residues. The germline gives CDR1 KGHDR, CDR2 SFDVKD. The CDR3 reads CATIGGLAGGTGELFF. In nucleotides, the CDR3 is TGTGCCACCATCGGGGGCCTAGCGGGAGGCACCGGGGAGCTGTTTTTT.

This clonotype was detected a few times. This sequence joins TRBV12-3 or TRBV12-4 and TRBJ2-5; 9 bases line up with TRBD2. CDR3 length: 15 amino acids. Germline trimming cut 4 bases from V and 1 base from J; bases unmatched to any gene: 4. CDR3 in DNA: TGTGCCAGCAGTTGGGCTAGCGGGGTCCAAGAGACCCAGTACTTC. Protein: CASSWASGVQETQYF.

This clonotype has ten or more counts. The V gene is TRBV6-5, the J gene TRBJ2-1; D call uncertain. CDR1 is MNHEY, CDR2 SVGAGI, per germline. The CDR3 extends over 16 amino acids. Trimming removed 2 bases at V and 1 base at J, with 12 bases between. CDR3 in DNA: TGTGCCAGCAGTTACCTGCTAGACGGGTCCTACAATGAGCAGTTCTTC. This sequence encodes CASSYLLDGSYNEQFF.

The rearrangement links TRBV5-1 to TRBJ2-7; D gene ambiguous. The CDR3 loop spans 14 amino acids. Germline loops: CDR1 SGHRS, CDR2 YFSETQ. V was trimmed by 0 bases and J by 2 bases, leaving 9 bases between them. In DNA form, the CDR3 reads TGCGCCAGCAGCTTGGCTGACCAGACCTACGAGCAGTACTTC. This translates into CASSLADQTYEQYF.

The chain couples TRBV9 to TRBJ2-4, with D perhaps matching TRBD2 (5 bases). Germline lookup yields CDR1 SGDLS and CDR2 YYNGEE. The length of the CDR3 is 16 residues. V lost 0 bases and J 2 bases, leaving 12 bases between the germline ends. The CDR3 DNA sequence: TGTGCCAGCAGCGTAGGGGAGTTTACAACCAAAAACATTCAGTACTTC. Protein: CASSVGEFTTKNIQYF.

In its sample, this clonotype was seen once. The genes are TRBV20-1 and TRBJ1-1, with a weak D call TRBD1 (5 bases). Trimming took off 6 bases at V and 1 base at J, with 12 bases between the two ends. The germline CDR1 and CDR2 sequences are DFQATT and SNEGSKA (reference sequence). This CDR3 region has 13 residues. CDR3 bases: TGCAGTGCCACTCCCGGACAGAACACTGAAGCTTTCTTT. Translated, it gives CSATPGQNTEAFF.

This clonotype was found a few times. The chain couples TRBV27 to TRBJ2-7, with D unresolved. Looked up from germline, CDR1 is MNHEY and CDR2 is SMNVEV (reference sequence). The CDR3 spans 13 residues. V was shortened by 6 bases and J by 3 bases, with 12 bases between the two germline ends. CDR3 amino acids: CASSPQISYEQYF. The CDR3 DNA follows: TGTGCCAGCAGCCCTCAGATCAGCTACGAGCAGTACTTC.

This clonotype has only a few counts. The genes are TRBV20-1 and TRBJ2-3; TRBD2 is a possible D gene (5 bases). Deletions cut 3 bases from V and 0 bases from J, with 7 bases between. This CDR3 contains 13 residues. From germline, CDR1 is DFQATT and CDR2 SNEGSKA (reference sequence). CDR3 residues: CSASGMSTDTQYF. The CDR3, as DNA: TGCAGTGCTAGCGGGATGAGCACAGATACGCAGTATTTT.

Details on this clonotype: A junction boundary mismatches the germline segment, possibly from a read error. The V and J genes are TRBV18 and TRBJ1-2; the match to TRBD1 covers 8 bases. The CDR3 is 16 amino acids. The germline V gene encodes CDR1 KGHSH and CDR2 LQKENI. The CDR3 loop is CASSPRQGNLGQRAYF. The CDR3 region has the DNA TGTGCCAGCTCACCAAGACAGGGGAACTTGGGACAGCGAGCCTACTTC.